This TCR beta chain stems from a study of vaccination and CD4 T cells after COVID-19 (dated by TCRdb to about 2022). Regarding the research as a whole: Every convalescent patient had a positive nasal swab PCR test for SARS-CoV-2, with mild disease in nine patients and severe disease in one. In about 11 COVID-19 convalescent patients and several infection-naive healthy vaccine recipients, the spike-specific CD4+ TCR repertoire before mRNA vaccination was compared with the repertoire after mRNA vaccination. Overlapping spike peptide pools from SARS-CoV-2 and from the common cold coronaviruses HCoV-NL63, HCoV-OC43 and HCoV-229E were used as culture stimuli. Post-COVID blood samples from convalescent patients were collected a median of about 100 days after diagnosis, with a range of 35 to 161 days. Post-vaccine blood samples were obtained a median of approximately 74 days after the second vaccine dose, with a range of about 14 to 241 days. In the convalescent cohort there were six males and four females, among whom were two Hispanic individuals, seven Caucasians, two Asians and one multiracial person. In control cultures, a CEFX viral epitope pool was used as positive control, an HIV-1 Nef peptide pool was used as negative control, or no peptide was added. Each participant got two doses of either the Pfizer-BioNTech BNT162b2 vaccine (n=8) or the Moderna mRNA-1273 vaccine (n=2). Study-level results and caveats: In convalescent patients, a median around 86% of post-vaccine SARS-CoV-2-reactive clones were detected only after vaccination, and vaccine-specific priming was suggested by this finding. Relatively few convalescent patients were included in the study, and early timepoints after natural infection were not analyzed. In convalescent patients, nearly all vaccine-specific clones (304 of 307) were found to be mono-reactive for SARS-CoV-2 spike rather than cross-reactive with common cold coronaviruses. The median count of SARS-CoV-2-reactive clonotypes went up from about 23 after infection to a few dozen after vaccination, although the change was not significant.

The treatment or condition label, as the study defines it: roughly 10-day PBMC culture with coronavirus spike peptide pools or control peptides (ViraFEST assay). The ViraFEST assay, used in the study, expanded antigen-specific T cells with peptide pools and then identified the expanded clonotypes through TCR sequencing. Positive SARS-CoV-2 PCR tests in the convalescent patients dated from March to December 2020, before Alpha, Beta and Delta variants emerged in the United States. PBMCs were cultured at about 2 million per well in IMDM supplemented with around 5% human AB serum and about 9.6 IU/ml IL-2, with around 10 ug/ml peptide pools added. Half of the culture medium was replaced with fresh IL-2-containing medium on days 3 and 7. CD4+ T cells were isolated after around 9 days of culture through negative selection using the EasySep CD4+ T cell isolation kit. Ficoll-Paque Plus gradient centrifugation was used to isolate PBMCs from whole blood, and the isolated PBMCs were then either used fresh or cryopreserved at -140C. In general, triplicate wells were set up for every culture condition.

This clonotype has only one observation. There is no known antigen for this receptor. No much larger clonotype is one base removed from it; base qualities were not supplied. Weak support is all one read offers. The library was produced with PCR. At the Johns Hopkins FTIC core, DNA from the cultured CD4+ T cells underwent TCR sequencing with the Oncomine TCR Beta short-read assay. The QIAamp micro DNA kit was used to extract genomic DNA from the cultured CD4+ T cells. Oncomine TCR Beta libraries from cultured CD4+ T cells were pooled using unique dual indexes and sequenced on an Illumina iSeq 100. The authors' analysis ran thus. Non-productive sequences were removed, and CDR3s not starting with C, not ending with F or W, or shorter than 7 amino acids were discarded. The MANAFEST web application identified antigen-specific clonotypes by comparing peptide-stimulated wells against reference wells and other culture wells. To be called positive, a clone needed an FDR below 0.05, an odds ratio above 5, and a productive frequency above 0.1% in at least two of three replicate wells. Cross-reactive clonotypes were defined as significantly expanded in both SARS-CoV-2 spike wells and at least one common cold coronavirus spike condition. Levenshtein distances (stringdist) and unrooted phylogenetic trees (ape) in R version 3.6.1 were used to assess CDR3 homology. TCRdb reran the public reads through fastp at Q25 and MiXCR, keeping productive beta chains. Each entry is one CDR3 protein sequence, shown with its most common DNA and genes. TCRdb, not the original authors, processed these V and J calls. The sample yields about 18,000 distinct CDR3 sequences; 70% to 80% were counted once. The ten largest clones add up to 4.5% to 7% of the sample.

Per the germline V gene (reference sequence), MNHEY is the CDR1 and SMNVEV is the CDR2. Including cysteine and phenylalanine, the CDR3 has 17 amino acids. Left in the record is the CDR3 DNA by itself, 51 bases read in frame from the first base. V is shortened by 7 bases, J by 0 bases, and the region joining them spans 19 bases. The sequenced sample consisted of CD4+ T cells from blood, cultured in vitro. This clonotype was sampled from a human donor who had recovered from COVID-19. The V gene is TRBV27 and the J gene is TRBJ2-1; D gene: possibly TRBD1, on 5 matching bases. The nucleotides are TGTGCCAGCACTTACCGATCTGGGGCCTACTCCTACAATGAGCAGTTCTTC. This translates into CASTYRSGAYSYNEQFF.